The clone carrying this T cell receptor beta chain was picked up one time. In the source study's methods: Scientists estimated how many nucleated cells there were by amplifying reference gene primers. Method: immunoSEQ multiplex PCR; TCRdb's copy keeps in-frame clones and lacks some. V and J calls and clone size are given by that table; D and trimming were obtained from the DNA. The sample has approximately 140,000 clones, around four fifths seen once. This specimen comes from a study of blood T cell repertoires in COVID-19. The overall study: Some COVID-19 samples were acute and others convalescent; all came from the United States, Italy and Spain. T cells, B-cell-depleted T cells, or PBMCs supplied cDNA or gDNA.

Trimming took 0 bases from V and 3 from J, leaving 14 bases between them. CDR3 length equals 16 residues. Germline loops: CDR1 MNHEY, CDR2 SVGEGT. Sequencing input: peripheral blood. This rearrangement joins TRBV6-2 or TRBV6-3 to TRBJ1-1; D is unclear. The TCR originated in a human donor in a cohort sampled during active COVID-19. The CDR3 DNA follows: TGTGCCAGCAGTTACTCGCGACCGGGTTTGGACACTGAAGCTTTCTTT. It specifies CASSYSRPGLDTEAFF.